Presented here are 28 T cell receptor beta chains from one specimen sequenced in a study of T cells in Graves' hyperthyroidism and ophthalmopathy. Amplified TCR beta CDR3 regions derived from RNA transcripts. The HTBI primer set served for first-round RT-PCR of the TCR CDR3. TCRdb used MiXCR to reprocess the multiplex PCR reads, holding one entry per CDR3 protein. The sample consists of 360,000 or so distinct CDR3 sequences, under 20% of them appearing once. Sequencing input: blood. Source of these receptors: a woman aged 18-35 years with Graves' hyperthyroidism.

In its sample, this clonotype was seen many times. In nucleotides, the CDR3 is TGTGCCAGCAGCTTAATTGGGTTGGACACTGAAGCTTTCTTT. As protein: CASSLIGLDTEAFF. The chain employs TRBV7-8 and TRBJ1-1; unclear D gene. The CDR3 totals 14 residues. The V and J ends lost 2 bases and 3 bases respectively, with 10 bases between them. Germline values: CDR1 SGHVS, CDR2 FQNEAQ.

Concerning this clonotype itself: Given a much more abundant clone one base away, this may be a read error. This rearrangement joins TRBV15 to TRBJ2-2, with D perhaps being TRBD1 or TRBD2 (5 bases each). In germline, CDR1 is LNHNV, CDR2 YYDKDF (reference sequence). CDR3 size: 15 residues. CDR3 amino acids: CATSRDSGNTGELCF. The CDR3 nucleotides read TGTGCCACCAGCAGAGATTCAGGGAACACCGGGGAGCTGTGTTTT.

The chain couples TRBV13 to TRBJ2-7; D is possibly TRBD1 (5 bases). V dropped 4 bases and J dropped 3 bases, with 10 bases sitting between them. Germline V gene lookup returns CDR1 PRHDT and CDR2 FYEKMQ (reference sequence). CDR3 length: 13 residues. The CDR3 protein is CASSSGFGYEQYF. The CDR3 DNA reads TGTGCCAGCAGCTCAGGGTTTGGCTACGAGCAGTACTTC.

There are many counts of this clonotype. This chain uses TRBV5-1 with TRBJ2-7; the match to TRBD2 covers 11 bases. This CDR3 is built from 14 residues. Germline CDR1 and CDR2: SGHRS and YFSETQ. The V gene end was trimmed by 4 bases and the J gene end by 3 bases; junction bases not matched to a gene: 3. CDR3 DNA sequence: TGCGCCAGCAGCAAACTAGCGGGGGACTACGAGCAGTACTTC. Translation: CASSKLAGDYEQYF.

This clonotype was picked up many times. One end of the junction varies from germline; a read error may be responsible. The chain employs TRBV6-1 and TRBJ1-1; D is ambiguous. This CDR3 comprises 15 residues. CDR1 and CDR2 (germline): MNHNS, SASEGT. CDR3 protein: CASSEEGIGHTEAFF. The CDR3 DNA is TGTGCCAGCAGCGAAGAGGGCATTGGGCACACTGAAGCTTTCTTT.

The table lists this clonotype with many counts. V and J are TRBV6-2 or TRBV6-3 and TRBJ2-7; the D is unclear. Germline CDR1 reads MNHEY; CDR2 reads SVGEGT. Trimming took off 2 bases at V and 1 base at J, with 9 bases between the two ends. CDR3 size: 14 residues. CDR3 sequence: CASSYMSASYEQYF. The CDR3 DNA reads TGTGCCAGCAGTTACATGTCGGCGTCCTACGAGCAGTACTTC.

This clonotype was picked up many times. The CDR3 here is CASSKDGMNTEAFF. CDR3 DNA: TGTGCCAGCAGCAAGGACGGTATGAACACTGAAGCTTTCTTT. The V call is TRBV11-3, the J call TRBJ1-1; D is unresolved. The CDR3 loop spans 14 amino acids. V gave up 5 bases and J gave up 0 bases, with 10 bases separating them. CDR1 SGHNT and CDR2 YENEEA come from the germline V gene.

The CDR3 reads CASSEELGRLPGANVLTF. The CDR3 nucleotides are TGTGCCAGCAGTGAAGAACTGGGACGCCTCCCTGGGGCCAACGTCCTGACTTTC. This sequence joins TRBV6-1 and TRBJ2-6; D may match TRBD1 or TRBD2 (5 bases each). Per germline, CDR1 MNHNS and CDR2 SASEGT. Between the trimmed V and J ends, which lost 1 base and 2 bases, there was a span of 15 bases. The CDR3 runs 18 residues.

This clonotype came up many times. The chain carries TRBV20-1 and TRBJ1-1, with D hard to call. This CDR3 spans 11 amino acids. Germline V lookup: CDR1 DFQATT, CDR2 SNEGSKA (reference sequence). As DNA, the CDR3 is TGCAGGACAAGTCTGAACACTGAAGCTTTCTTT. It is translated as CRTSLNTEAFF.

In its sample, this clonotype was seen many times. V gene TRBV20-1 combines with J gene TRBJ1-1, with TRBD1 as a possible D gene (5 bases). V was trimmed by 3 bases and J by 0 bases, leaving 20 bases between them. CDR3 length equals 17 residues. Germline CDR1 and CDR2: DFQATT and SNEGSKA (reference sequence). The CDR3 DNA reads TGCAGTGCTAGTCGCCGCCGGGGGAGGAGTATGAACACTGAAGCTTTCTTT. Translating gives CSASRRRGRSMNTEAFF.

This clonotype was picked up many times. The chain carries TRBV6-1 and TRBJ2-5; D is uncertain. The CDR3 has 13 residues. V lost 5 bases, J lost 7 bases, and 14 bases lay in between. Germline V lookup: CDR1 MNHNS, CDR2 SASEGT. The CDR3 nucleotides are TGTGCCAGCAGTCTAGAGTGGGAAGGGACCCAGTACTTC. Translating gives CASSLEWEGTQYF.

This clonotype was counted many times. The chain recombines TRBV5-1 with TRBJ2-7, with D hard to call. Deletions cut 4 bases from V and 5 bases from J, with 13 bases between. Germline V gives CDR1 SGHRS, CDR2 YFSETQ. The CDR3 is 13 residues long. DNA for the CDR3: TGCGCCAGCAGCCCGAGGTGGGAACACGAGCAGTACTTC. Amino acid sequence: CASSPRWEHEQYF.

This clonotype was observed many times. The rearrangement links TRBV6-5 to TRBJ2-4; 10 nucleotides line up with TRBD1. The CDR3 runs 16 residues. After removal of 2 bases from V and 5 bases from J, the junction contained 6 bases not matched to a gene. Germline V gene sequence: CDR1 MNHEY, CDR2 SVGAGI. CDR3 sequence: CASSYGPGTGENIQYF. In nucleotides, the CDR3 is TGTGCCAGCAGTTACGGACCAGGGACAGGGGAAAACATTCAGTACTTC.

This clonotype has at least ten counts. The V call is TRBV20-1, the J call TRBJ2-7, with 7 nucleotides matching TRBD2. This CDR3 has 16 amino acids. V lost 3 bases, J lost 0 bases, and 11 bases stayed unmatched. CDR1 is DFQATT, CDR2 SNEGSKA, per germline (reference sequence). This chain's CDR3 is CSASGEAGVSSYEQYF. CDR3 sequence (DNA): TGCAGTGCTAGCGGAGAGGCGGGGGTCTCCTCCTACGAGCAGTACTTC.

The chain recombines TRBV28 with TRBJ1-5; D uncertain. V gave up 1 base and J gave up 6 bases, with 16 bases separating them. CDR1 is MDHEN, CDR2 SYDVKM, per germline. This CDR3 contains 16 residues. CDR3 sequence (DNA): TGTGCCAGCAGTTTATCACCAGAGAATCTTGGTCAGCCCCAGCATTTT. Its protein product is CASSLSPENLGQPQHF.

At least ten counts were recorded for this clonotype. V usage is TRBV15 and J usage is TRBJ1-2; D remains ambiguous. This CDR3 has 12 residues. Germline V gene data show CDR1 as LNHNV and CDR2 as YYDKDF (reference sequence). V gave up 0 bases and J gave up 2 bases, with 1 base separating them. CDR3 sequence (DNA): TGTGCCACCAGCAGAGACAACTATGGCTACACCTTC. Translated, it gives CATSRDNYGYTF.

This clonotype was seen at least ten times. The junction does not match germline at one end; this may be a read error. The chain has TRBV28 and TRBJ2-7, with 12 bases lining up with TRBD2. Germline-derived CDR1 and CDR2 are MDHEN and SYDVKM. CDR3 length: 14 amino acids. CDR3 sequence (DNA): TGTGCCAGCAGTTTCGGACTAGCGGGACTTACGGCGCACTTC. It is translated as CASSFGLAGLTAHF.

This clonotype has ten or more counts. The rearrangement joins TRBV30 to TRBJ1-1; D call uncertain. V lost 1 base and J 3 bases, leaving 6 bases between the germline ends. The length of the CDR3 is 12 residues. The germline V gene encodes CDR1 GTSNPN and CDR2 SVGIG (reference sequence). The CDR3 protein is CAWSGGYTEAFF. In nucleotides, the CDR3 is TGTGCCTGGAGTGGAGGGTACACTGAAGCTTTCTTT.

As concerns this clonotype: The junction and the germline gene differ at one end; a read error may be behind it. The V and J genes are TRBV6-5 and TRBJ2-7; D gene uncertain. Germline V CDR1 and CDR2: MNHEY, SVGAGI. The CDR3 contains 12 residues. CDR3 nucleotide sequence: TGTGCCTGCAGTTTAGGGTGGTACGAGCAGTACTTC. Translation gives CACSLGWYEQYF.

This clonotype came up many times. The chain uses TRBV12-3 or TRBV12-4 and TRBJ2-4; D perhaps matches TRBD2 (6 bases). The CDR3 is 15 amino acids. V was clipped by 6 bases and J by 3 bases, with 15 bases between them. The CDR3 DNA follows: TGTGCCAGCAGCCGCGCGTCGGGGGTCAAAAACATTCAGTACTTC. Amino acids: CASSRASGVKNIQYF.

The CDR3 bases are TGCAGCGTTGGAGGGGAGACCCAGTACTTC. The encoded protein is CSVGGETQYF. The rearrangement joins TRBV29-1 to TRBJ2-5; D possibly corresponds to TRBD2 (5 bases). This CDR3 comprises 10 residues. Trimming removed 4 bases at V and 5 bases at J, with 5 bases between. The germline V gene encodes CDR1 SQVTM and CDR2 ANQGSEA.

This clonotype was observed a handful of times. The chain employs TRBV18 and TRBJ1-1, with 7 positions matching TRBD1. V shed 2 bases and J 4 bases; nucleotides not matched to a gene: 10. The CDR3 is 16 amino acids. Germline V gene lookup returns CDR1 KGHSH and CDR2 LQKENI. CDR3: CASSPSAGGGGTEAFF. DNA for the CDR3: TGTGCCAGCTCACCATCGGCAGGGGGGGGTGGCACTGAAGCTTTCTTT.

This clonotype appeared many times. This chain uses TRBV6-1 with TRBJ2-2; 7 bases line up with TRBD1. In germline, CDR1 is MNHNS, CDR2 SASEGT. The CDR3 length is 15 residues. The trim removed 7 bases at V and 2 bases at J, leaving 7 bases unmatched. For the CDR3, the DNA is TGTGCCAGCACGGGACAGCAAATAAACACCGGGGAGCTGTTTTTT. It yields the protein CASTGQQINTGELFF.

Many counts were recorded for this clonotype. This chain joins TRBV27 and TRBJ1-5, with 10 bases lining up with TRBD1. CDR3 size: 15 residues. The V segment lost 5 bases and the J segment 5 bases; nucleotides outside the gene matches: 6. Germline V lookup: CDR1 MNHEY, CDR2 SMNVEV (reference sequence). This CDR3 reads CASSLRQGADQPQHF. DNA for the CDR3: TGTGCCAGCAGTCTAAGACAGGGGGCCGATCAGCCCCAGCATTTT.

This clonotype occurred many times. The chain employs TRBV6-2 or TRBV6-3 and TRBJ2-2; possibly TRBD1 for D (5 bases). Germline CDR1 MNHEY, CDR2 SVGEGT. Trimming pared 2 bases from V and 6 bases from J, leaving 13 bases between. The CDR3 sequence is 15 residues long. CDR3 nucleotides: TGTGCCAGCAGTTACGGCAGGGAAGGATCCGGGGAGCTGTTTTTT. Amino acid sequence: CASSYGREGSGELFF.

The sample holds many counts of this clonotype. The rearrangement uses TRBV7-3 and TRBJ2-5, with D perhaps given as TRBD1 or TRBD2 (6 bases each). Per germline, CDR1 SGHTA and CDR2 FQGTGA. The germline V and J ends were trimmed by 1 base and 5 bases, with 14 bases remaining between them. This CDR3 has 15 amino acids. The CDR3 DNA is TGTGCCAGCAGCTTAATGGGGGGCGCTCACGAGACCCAGTACTTC. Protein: CASSLMGGAHETQYF.

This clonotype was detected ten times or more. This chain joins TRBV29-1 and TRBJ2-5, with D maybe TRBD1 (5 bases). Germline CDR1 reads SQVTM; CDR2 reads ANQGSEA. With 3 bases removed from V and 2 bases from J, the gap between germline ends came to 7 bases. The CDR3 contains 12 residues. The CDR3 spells CSVDRAQETQYF. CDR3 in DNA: TGCAGCGTTGACAGGGCGCAAGAGACCCAGTACTTC.

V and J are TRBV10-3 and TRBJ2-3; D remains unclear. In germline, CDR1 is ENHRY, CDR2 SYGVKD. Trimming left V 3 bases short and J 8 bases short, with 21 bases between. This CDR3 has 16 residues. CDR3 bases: TGTGCCATCAGTGACGGGCAGACATTAGGTTCAGGTACGCAGTATTTT. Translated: CAISDGQTLGSGTQYF.